A selection of T cell receptor beta chains follows, all from one sample in a study of cytomegalovirus exposure and HLA in healthy donors. The table came from immunoSEQ multiplex PCR; TCRdb's copy has only in-frame clones and leaves some out. The sample records approximately 170,000 clones, about 84% being singletons. The sample consisted of PBMCs. The source is a man aged 50 to 60 in good health and CMV-seropositive. The conserved cysteine and the conserved F or W are not part of the CDR3 here. Fields, in order: clone size, J gene, V gene, CDR3 protein. A row's size may be missing; if present it is once, few, many or a size class.

clone_size: NA; j_call: TRBJ2-3; v_call: TRBV10-1; cdr3_aa: ASGEVSGGPLGTDTQY
clone_size: NA; j_call: TRBJ2-1; v_call: TRBV15; cdr3_aa: ATRRTSGSLYNEQF
clone_size: NA; j_call: TRBJ2-2; v_call: TRBV9; cdr3_aa: ASSVTSPANTGELF
clone_size: NA; j_call: TRBJ2-7; v_call: TRBV4-3; cdr3_aa: ASSQGGLAGVYEQY
clone_size: NA; j_call: TRBJ2-1; v_call: TRBV5-6; cdr3_aa: ASSRSGRLDEQF
clone_size: NA; j_call: TRBJ1-2; v_call: TRBV7-2; cdr3_aa: ASSSRLNYGYT
clone_size: NA; j_call: TRBJ2-1; v_call: TRBV4-3; cdr3_aa: ASSQDGTSYNEQF
clone_size: NA; j_call: TRBJ2-2; v_call: TRBV6-5; cdr3_aa: ASSRDRADGELF
clone_size: NA; j_call: TRBJ1-2; v_call: TRBV9; cdr3_aa: ASSVGATAYNYGYT
clone_size: NA; j_call: TRBJ2-1; v_call: TRBV19; cdr3_aa: ASSTGTSGYNEQF
clone_size: NA; j_call: TRBJ1-3; v_call: TRBV6-5; cdr3_aa: ASSYSDRISGNTIY
clone_size: NA; j_call: TRBJ2-1; v_call: TRBV7-2; cdr3_aa: ASSSRTRQGNEQF
clone_size: NA; j_call: TRBJ2-7; v_call: TRBV5-1; cdr3_aa: ATAPLAGAEYEQY
clone_size: NA; j_call: TRBJ2-7; v_call: TRBV25-1; cdr3_aa: ASSESMVAGGRAYEQY
clone_size: NA; j_call: TRBJ2-3; v_call: TRBV7-9; cdr3_aa: AGTTSSSTDTQY
clone_size: few; j_call: TRBJ1-2; v_call: TRBV30; cdr3_aa: AWSVQGAYGYT
clone_size: few; j_call: TRBJ2-7; v_call: TRBV5-1; cdr3_aa: ASSLGTGISYEQY
clone_size: NA; j_call: TRBJ1-1; v_call: TRBV15; cdr3_aa: ATSDRGLKTEAF
clone_size: NA; j_call: TRBJ2-1; v_call: TRBV6-6; cdr3_aa: ASSYPSGSRDEQF
clone_size: NA; j_call: TRBJ1-1; v_call: TRBV5-1; cdr3_aa: ASSRSLTGPTEAF
clone_size: NA; j_call: TRBJ2-1; v_call: TRBV10-3; cdr3_aa: AISAGQWKVDNEQF
clone_size: NA; j_call: TRBJ1-5; v_call: TRBV28; cdr3_aa: ASSLVDNFGNQPQH
clone_size: NA; j_call: TRBJ2-7; v_call: TRBV5-1; cdr3_aa: ASSLEQGRYEQY
clone_size: NA; j_call: TRBJ2-1; v_call: TRBV28; cdr3_aa: ASTTPRLAPLNEQF
clone_size: NA; j_call: TRBJ2-1; v_call: TRBV5-1; cdr3_aa: ASSLLTGVRLNEQF
clone_size: NA; j_call: TRBJ1-2; v_call: TRBV28; cdr3_aa: ASSSDRMSYT
clone_size: NA; j_call: TRBJ2-1; v_call: TRBV6-5; cdr3_aa: ASSHQTSGRGEQF
clone_size: once; j_call: TRBJ2-7; v_call: TRBV18; cdr3_aa: ASSPTGQGGYEQY
clone_size: NA; j_call: TRBJ1-6; v_call: TRBV19; cdr3_aa: ASRGGGRRDFGVH
clone_size: few; j_call: TRBJ2-7; v_call: TRBV11-3; cdr3_aa: ASSLGQSYEQY
clone_size: once; j_call: TRBJ1-2; v_call: TRBV19; cdr3_aa: ASSIDRDYGYT
clone_size: NA; j_call: TRBJ2-3; v_call: TRBV7-8; cdr3_aa: ASSNRGLAGGSSTDTQY
clone_size: NA; j_call: TRBJ1-6; v_call: TRBV6-5; cdr3_aa: ASSFTAGDSPLH
clone_size: once; j_call: TRBJ1-1; v_call: TRBV6-6; cdr3_aa: ASRWTGVTEAF
clone_size: NA; j_call: TRBJ1-3; v_call: TRBV30; cdr3_aa: AWRGTGGNTIY
clone_size: NA; j_call: TRBJ2-5; v_call: TRBV7-7; cdr3_aa: ASSDSSGTQY
clone_size: once; j_call: TRBJ1-1; v_call: TRBV4-1; cdr3_aa: ASSQNPGVNTEAF
clone_size: NA; j_call: TRBJ1-4; v_call: TRBV6-6; cdr3_aa: ASSNHPGQGDEKLF
clone_size: NA; j_call: TRBJ2-2; v_call: TRBV28; cdr3_aa: ASSSTGTPGELF
clone_size: NA; j_call: TRBJ2-2; v_call: TRBV7-8; cdr3_aa: ASSHRGRTGELF
clone_size: once; j_call: TRBJ2-1; v_call: TRBV29-1; cdr3_aa: SVEGYGRAPTSQF